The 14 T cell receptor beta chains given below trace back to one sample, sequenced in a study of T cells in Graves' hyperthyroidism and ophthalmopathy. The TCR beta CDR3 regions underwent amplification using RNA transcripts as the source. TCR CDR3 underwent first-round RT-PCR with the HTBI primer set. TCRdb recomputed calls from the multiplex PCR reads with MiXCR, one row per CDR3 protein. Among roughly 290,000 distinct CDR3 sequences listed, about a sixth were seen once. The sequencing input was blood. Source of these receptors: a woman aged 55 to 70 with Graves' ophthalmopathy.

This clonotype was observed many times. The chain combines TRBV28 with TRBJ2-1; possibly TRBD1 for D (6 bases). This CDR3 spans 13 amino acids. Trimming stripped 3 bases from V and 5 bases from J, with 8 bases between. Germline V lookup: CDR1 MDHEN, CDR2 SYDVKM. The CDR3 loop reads CASSLGADNEQFF. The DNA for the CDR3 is TGTGCCAGCAGTTTGGGGGCCGACAATGAGCAGTTCTTC.

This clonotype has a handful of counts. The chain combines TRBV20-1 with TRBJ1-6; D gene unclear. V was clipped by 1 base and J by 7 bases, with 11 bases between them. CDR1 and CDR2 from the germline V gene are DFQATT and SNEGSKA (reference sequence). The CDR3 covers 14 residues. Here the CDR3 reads CSARGTVVNSPLHF. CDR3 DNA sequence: TGCAGTGCTAGAGGAACCGTTGTCAATTCACCCCTCCACTTT.

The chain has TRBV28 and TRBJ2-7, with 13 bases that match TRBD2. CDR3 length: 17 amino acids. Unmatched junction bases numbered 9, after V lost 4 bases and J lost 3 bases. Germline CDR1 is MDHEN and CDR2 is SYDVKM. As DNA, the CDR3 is TGTGCCAGCAGTTCCCGACTAGCGGGAGGTAGTCACTACGAGCAGTACTTC. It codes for CASSSRLAGGSHYEQYF.

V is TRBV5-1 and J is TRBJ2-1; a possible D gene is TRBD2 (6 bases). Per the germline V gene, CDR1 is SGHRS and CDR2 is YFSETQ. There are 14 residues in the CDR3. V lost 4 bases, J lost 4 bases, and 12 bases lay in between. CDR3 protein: CASSRETSYNEQFF. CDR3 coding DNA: TGCGCCAGCAGCCGGGAGACTAGTTACAATGAGCAGTTCTTC.

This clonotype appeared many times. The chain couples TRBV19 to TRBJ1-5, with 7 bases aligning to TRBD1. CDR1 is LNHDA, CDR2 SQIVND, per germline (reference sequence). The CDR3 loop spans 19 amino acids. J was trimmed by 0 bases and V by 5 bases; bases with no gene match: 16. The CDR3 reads CASSRPWWDRYYSNQPQHF. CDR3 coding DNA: TGTGCCAGTAGTCGCCCCTGGTGGGACAGATATTATAGCAATCAGCCCCAGCATTTT.

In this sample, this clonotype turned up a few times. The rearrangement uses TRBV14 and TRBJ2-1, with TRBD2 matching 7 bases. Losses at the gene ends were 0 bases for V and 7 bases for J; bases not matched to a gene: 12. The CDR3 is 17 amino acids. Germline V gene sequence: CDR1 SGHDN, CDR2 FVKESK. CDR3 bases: TGTGCCAGCAGCCAAGATCCCGGGACTACTAAGGGAAATGAGCAGTTCTTC. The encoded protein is CASSQDPGTTKGNEQFF.

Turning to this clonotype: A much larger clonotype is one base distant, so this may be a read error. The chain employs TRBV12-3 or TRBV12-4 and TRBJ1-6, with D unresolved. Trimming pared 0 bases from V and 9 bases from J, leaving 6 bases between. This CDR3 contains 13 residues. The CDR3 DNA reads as TGTGCCAGCAGTTTAGCGGGGTCTTCACCCCTCCACTTT. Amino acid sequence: CASSLAGSSPLHF.

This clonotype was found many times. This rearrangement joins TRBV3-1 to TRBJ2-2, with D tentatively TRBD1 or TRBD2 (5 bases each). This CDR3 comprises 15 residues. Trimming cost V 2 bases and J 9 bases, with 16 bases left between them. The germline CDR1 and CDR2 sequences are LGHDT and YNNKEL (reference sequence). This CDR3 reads CASSQSRAGDRELFF. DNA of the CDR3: TGTGCCAGCAGCCAAAGCAGGGCTGGGGACCGGGAGCTGTTTTTT.

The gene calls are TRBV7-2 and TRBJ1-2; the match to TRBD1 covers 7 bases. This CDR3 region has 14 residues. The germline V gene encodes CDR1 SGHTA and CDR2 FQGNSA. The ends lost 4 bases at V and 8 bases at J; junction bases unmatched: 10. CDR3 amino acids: CASSSTGLSKGYTF. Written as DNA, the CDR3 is TGTGCCAGCAGCTCGACAGGGCTCTCGAAGGGCTACACCTTC.

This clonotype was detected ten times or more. Here the CDR3 DNA reads TGCAGCGTTGAAGGACAGGGGTTCTACGAGCAGTACTTC. It encodes CSVEGQGFYEQYF. J is TRBJ2-7 and V is TRBV29-1; 8 nucleotides align to TRBD1. The germline V gene encodes CDR1 SQVTM and CDR2 ANQGSEA. The CDR3 has 13 amino acids. V was clipped by 1 base and J by 3 bases; unmatched bases: 2.

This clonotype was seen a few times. CDR3 sequence reads: CASGTGGVNTEAFF. The CDR3 nucleotides read TGTGCCAGCGGTACAGGGGGGGTTAATACTGAAGCTTTCTTT. V gene TRBV27 combines with J gene TRBJ1-1; 8 bases are shared with TRBD1. V was clipped by 8 bases and J by 5 bases; unmatched bases: 10. This CDR3 contains 14 residues. The germline CDR1 and CDR2 sequences are MNHEY and SMNVEV (reference sequence).

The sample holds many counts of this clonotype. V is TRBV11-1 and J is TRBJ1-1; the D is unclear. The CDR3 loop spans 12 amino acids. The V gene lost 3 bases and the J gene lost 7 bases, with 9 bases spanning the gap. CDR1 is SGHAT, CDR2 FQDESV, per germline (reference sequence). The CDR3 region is CASSFDGIEAFF. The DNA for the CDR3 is TGTGCCAGCAGCTTTGACGGAATTGAAGCTTTCTTT.

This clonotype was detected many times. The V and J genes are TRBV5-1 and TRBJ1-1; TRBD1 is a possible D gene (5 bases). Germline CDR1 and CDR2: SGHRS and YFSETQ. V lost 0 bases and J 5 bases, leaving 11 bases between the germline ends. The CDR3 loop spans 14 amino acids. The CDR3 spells CASSLVQGDTEAFF. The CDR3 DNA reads TGCGCCAGCAGCTTGGTGCAGGGAGATACTGAAGCTTTCTTT.

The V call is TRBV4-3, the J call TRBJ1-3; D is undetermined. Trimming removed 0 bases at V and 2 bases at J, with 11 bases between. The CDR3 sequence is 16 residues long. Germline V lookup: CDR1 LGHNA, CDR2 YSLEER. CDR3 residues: CASSQDRISPGNTIYF. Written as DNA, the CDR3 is TGCGCCAGCAGCCAAGATCGCATTAGCCCTGGAAACACCATATATTTT.